The TCR beta chain described here comes from a study of cytomegalovirus exposure and HLA in healthy donors. Each donor's status was that of a healthy bone marrow donor. It was with 60 Vbeta and 13 Jbeta primers that the PCR ran. Using immunoSEQ multiplex PCR, the repertoire was profiled, and TCRdb retains in-frame clones only, with some absent. This sample yields 150,000 to 200,000 clones, of which approximately 80% are seen a single time; more than 0.95% belongs to the top ten. Note on this clone: Antigen: not known.

V was shortened by 4 bases and J by 9 bases, with 17 bases between the two germline ends. CDR3 length equals 15 residues. Germline V gene lookup returns CDR1 SGHNT and CDR2 YYREEE (reference sequence). Regarding the study as a whole: Upon later analysis, HLA-associated TCR beta chains proved more clonally expanded than other, equally common chains. Three CMV-associated chains were confirmed in vitro to be specific for CMV antigens. With DRB1 most and HLA-C fewest, TCR association rates differed between HLA loci in a later analysis.

Sample: PBMCs. The TCR comes from a girl aged 2-10 years in good health and CMV-seropositive. The chain carries TRBV5-4 and TRBJ1-6; D perhaps matches TRBD1 (5 bases). CDR3 in amino acids: CASSPGGVPGSPLHF. CDR3 sequence (DNA): TGTGCCAGCAGCCCCGGGGGGGTCCCGGGTTCACCCCTCCACTTT.